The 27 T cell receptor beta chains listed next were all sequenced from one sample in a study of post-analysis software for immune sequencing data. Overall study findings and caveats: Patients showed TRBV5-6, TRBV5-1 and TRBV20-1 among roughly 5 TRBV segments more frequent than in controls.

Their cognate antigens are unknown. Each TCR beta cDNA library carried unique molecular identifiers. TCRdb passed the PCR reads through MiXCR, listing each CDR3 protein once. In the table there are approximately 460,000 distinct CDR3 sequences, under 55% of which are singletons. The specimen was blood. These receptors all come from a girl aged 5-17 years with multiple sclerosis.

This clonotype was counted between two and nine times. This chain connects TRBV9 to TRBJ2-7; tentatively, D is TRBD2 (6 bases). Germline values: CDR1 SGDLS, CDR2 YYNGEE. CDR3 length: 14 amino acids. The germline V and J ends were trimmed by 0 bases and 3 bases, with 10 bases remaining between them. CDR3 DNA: TGTGCCAGCAGCGTAGGCGGAGGGTTCTACGAGCAGTACTTC. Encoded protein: CASSVGGGFYEQYF. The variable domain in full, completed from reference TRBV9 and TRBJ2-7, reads DSGVTQTPKHLITATGQRVTLRCSPRSGDLSVYWYQQSLDQGLQFLIQYYNGEERAKGNILERFSAQQFPDLHSELNLSSLELGDSALYFCASSVGGGFYEQYFGPGTRLTVT.

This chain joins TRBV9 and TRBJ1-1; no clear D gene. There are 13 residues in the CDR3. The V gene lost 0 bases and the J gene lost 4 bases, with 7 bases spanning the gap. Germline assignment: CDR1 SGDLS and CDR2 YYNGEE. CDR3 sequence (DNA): TGTGCCAGCAGCGTAGAAGTGAGCACTGAAGCTTTCTTT. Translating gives CASSVEVSTEAFF.

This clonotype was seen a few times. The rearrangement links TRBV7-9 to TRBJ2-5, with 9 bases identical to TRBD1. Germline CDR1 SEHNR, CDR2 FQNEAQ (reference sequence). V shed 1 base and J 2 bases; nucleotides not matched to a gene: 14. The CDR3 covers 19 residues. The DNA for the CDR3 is TGTGCCAGCAGCTTAGGGATCCGGGTCGGGACAGGGCAACAAGAGACCCAGTACTTC. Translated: CASSLGIRVGTGQQETQYF.

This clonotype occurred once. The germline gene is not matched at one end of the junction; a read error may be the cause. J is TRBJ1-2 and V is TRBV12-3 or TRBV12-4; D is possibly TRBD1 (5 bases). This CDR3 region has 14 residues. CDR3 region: CASSLPGSYYGHTF. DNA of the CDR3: TGTGCCAGCAGTTTACCAGGGAGCTACTATGGCCACACCTTC.

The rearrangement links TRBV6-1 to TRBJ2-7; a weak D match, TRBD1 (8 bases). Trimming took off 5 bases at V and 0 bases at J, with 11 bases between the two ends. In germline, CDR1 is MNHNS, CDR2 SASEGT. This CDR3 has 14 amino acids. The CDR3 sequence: CASSTGGGSYEQYF. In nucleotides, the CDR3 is TGTGCCAGCAGTACAGGGGGGGGCTCCTACGAGCAGTACTTC.

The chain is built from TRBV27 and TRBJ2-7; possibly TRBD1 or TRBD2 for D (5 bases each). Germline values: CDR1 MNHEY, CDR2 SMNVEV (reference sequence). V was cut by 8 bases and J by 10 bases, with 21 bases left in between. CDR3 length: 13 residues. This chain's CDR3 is CASSGRSLRAQYF. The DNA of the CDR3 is TGTGCCAGCTCGGGACGCTCCCTGAGGGCCCAGTACTTC.

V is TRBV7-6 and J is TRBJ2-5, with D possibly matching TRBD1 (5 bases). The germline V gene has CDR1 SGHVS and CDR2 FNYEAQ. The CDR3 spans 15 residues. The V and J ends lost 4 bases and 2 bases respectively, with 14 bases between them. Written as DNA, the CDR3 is TGTGCCAGCAGCTCCAACCAGGGCTCTCAAGAGACCCAGTACTTC. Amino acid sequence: CASSSNQGSQETQYF.

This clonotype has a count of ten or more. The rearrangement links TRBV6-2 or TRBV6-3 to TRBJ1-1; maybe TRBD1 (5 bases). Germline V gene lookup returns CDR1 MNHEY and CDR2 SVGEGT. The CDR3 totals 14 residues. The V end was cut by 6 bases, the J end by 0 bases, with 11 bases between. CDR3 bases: TGTGCCAGCAGGCACAAGGGGCTGAACACTGAAGCTTTCTTT. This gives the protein CASRHKGLNTEAFF.

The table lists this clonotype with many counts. CDR3 residues: CSARRPEQETQYF. Here the CDR3 DNA reads TGCAGTGCTAGGCGGCCAGAACAAGAGACCCAGTACTTC. The chain joins TRBV20-1 to TRBJ2-5; D gene uncertain. Between the trimmed V and J ends, which lost 3 bases and 2 bases, there was a span of 10 bases. Germline values: CDR1 DFQATT, CDR2 SNEGSKA (reference sequence). This CDR3 contains 13 residues.

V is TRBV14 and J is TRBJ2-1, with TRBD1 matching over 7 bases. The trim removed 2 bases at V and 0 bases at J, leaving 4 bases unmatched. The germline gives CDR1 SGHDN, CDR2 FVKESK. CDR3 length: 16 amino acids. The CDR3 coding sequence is TGTGCCAGCAGCCAACAGGGGGTTTCCTCCTACAATGAGCAGTTCTTC. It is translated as CASSQQGVSSYNEQFF.

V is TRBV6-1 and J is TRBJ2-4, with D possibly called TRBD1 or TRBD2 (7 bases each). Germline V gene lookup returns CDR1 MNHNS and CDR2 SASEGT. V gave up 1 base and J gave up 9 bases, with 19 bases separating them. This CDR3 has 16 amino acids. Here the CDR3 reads CASSEGGGGPKGIQYF. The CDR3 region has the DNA TGTGCCAGCAGTGAAGGGGGAGGGGGCCCGAAGGGCATTCAGTACTTC.

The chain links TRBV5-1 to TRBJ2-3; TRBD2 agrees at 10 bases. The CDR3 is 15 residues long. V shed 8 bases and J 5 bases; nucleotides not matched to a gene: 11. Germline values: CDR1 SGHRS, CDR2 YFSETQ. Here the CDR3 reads CASCDRLAGRDTQYF. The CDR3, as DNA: TGCGCCAGTTGTGACCGACTAGCGGGCAGAGATACGCAGTATTTT.

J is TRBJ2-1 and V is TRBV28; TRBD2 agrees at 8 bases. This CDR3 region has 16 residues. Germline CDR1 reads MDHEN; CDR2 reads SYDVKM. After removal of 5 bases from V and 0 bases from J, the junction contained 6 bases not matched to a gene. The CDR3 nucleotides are TGTGCCAGCAGTACCCCAGCGGGAGCCTCCTACAATGAGCAGTTCTTC. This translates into CASSTPAGASYNEQFF.

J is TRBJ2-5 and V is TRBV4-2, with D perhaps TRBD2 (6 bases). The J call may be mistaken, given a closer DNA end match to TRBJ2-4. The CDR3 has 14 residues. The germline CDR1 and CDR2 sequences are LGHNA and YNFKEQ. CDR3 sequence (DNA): TGTGCCAGCAGCCAACCCAGGAGGGGAAACATTCAGTACTTC. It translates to CASSQPRRGNIQYF.

CDR3 protein: CASRRQGEDTQYF. The CDR3 DNA reads as TGTGCCAGCAGACGACAGGGAGAGGATACGCAGTATTTT. The chain recombines TRBV6-2 or TRBV6-3 with TRBJ2-3, with 7 bases lining up with TRBD1. CDR1 MNHEY and CDR2 SVGEGT come from the germline V gene. CDR3 length equals 13 residues. With 6 bases clipped from V and 6 bases from J, the junction kept 6 bases outside the gene matches.

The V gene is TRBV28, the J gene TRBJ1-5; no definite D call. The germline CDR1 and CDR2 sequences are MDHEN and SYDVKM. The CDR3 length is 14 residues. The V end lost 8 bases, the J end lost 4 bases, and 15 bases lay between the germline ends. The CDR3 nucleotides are TGTGCCAGCCATGGCGGGTCTAGAAATCAGCCCCAGCATTTT. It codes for CASHGGSRNQPQHF.

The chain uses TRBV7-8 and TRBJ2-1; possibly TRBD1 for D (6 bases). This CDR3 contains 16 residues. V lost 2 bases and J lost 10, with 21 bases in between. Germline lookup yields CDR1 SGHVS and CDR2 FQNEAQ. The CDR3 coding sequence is TGTGCCAGCAGCTTAATAGGACAGTCGAGCTCCTACGAGCAGTTCTTC. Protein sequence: CASSLIGQSSSYEQFF.

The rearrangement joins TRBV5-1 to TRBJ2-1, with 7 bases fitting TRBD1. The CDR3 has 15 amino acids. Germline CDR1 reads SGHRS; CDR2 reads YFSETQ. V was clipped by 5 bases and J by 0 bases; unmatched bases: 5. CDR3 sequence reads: CASSRRDSSYNEQFF. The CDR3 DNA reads TGCGCCAGCAGTCGCCGGGACAGCTCCTACAATGAGCAGTTCTTC.

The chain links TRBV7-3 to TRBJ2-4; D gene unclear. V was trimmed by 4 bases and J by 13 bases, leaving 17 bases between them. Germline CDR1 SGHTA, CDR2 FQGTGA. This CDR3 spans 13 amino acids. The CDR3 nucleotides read TGTGCCAGCAGCTCTATCGCTGGGAATGAGCAGTACTTC. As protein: CASSSIAGNEQYF.

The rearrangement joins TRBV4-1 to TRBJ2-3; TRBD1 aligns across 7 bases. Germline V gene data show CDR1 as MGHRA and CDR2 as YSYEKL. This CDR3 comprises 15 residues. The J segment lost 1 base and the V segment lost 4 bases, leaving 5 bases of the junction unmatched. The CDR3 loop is CASSRTGTGTDTQYF. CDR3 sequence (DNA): TGCGCCAGCAGCCGAACCGGGACAGGCACAGATACGCAGTATTTT.

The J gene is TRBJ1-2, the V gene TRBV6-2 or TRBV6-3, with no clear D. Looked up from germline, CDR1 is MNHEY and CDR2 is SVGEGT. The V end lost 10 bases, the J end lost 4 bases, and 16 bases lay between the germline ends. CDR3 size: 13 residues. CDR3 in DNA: TGTGCCACTGCTGATACAGCGACCTATGGCTACACCTTC. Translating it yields CATADTATYGYTF.

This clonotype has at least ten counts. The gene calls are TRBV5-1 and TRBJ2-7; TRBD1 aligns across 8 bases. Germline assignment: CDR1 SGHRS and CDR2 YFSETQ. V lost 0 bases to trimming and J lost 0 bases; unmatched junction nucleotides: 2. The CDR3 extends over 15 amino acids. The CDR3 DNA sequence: TGCGCCAGCAGCTTGGCCACAGGGGGCTCCTACGAGCAGTACTTC. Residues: CASSLATGGSYEQYF.

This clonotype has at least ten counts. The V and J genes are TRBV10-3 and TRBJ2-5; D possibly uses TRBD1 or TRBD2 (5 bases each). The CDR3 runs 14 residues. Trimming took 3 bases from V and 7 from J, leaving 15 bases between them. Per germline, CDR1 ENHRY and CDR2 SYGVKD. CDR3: CAISEGTAMWTQYF. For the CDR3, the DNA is TGTGCCATCAGTGAAGGGACGGCGATGTGGACCCAGTACTTC.

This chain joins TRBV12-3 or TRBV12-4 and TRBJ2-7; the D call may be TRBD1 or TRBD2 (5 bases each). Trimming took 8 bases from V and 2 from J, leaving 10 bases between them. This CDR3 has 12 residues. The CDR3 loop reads CASGDGAYEQYF. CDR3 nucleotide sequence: TGTGCCAGCGGGGACGGGGCCTACGAGCAGTACTTC.

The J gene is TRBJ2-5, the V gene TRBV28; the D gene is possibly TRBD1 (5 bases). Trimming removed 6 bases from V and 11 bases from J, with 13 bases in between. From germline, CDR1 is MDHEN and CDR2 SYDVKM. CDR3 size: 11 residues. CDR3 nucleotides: TGTGCCAGCAGAGGGGCAATAGAGCAGTACTTC. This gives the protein CASRGAIEQYF.

The CDR3 region is CSARDLAKPYNEQFF. In nucleotides, the CDR3 is TGCAGTGCTAGAGATCTGGCTAAACCCTACAATGAGCAGTTCTTC. V usage is TRBV20-1 and J usage is TRBJ2-1; D not resolved. Germline lookup yields CDR1 DFQATT and CDR2 SNEGSKA (reference sequence). Trimming cost V 0 bases and J 2 bases, with 11 bases left between them. The CDR3 covers 15 residues.

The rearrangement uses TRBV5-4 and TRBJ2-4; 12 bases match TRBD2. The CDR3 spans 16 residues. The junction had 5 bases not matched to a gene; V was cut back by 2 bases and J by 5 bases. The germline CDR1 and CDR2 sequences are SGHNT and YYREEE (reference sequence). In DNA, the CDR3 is TGTGCCAGCAGCTTAAATCTAGCGGGAGGGGAAAACATTCAGTACTTC. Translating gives CASSLNLAGGENIQYF.